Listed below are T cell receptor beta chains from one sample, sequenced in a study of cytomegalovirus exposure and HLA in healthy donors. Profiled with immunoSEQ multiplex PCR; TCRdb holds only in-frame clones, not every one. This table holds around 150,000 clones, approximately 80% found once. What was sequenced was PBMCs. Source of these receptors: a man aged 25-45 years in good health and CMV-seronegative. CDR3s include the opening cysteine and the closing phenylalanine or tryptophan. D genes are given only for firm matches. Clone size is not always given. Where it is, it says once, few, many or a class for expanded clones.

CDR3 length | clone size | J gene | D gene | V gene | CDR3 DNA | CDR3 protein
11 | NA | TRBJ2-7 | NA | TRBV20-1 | TGCAGTGCCCCCGACACCAACGAGCAGTACTTC | CSAPDTNEQYF
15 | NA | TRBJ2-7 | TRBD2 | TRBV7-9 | TGTGCCAGCAGCTCCGAGCGGGAGGTCTCCTACGAGCAGTACTTC | CASSSEREVSYEQYF
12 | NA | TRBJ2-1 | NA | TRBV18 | TGTGCCAGCTCACCGGAGGGCAATGAGCAGTTCTTC | CASSPEGNEQFF
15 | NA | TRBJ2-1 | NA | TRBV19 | TGTGCCAGTAGTATCCTAGGACTAACTAACAATGAGCAGTTCTTC | CASSILGLTNNEQFF
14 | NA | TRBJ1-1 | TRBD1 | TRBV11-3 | TGTGCCAGCAGCCCAAGAGGGGGCGGCACTGAAGCTTTCTTT | CASSPRGGGTEAFF
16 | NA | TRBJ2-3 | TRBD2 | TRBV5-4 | TGTGCCAGCAGCTACTGGACTAGCGGCAACACAGATACGCAGTATTTT | CASSYWTSGNTDTQYF
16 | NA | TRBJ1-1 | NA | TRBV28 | TGTGCCAGCAGTTTATTCCAAGACAGGTCGGACACTGAAGCTTTCTTT | CASSLFQDRSDTEAFF
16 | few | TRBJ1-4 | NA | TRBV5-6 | TGTGCCAGCAGCCTAGGGCCCTCGTCCGGGAGGGAAAAACTGTTTTTT | CASSLGPSSGREKLFF
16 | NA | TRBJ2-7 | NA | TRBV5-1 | TGCGCCAGCAGCTTGGCGGGAAGGACGGGAGCCTACGAGCAGTACTTC | CASSLAGRTGAYEQYF
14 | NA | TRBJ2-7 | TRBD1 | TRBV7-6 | TGTGCCAGCGGGACAGGACAGGGGTTGTACGAGCAGTACTTC | CASGTGQGLYEQYF
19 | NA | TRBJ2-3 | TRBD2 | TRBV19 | TGTGCCAGTAGTATACGAGCTAGCGGGATGGGTATGGTGACAGATACGCAGTATTTT | CASSIRASGMGMVTDTQYF
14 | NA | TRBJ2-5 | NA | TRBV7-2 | TGTGCCAGCAGCTTACAGGGCCTTCAAGAGACCCAGTACTTC | CASSLQGLQETQYF
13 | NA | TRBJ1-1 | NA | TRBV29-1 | TGCAGCACCCCAGGGCATTCGAACACTGAAGCTTTCTTT | CSTPGHSNTEAFF
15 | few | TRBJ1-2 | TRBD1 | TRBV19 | TGTGCCAGTAGGCCGGGACAGCGTAGGATCTATGGCTACACCTTC | CASRPGQRRIYGYTF
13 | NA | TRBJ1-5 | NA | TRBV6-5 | TGTGCCAGCAGTTACTCGGTGGAGCAGCCCCAGCATTTT | CASSYSVEQPQHF
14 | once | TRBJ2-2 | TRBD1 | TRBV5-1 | TGCGCCAGCAGCTTGGCCGGGACAGCAGAGGAGCTGTTTTTT | CASSLAGTAEELFF
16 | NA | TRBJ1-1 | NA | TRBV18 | TGTGCCAGCTCACCTTCCGGAGCGGGAATGAACACTGAAGCTTTCTTT | CASSPSGAGMNTEAFF
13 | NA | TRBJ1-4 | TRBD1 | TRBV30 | TGTGCCTGGAAAGCAGGGGGAGAAGAAAAACTGTTTTTT | CAWKAGGEEKLFF
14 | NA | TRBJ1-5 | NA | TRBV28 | TGTGCCAGCAGTTTGGGGGGTACCAATCAGCCCCAGCATTTT | CASSLGGTNQPQHF
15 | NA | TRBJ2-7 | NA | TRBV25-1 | TGTGCCAGCAGTGAAGGGTTGGCGCCAGGGTACGAGCAGTACTTC | CASSEGLAPGYEQYF
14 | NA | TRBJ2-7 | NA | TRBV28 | TGTGCCAGCAGCACGGGGCAGGGAGGCTACGAGCAGTACTTC | CASSTGQGGYEQYF
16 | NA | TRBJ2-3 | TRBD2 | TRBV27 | TGTGCCAGCAGTTCTCTAGCGGGAGGGCCATGGGATACGCAGTATTTT | CASSSLAGGPWDTQYF
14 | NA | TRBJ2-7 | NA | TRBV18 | TGTGCCAGCTCACCAATCGGGACAATCTACGAGCAGTACTTC | CASSPIGTIYEQYF
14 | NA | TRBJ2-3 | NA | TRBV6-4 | TGTGCCAGCAGTAGGACAGCCAGCACAGATACGCAGTATTTT | CASSRTASTDTQYF
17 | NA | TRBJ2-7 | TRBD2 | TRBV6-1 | TGTGCCAGCAGTGTGAGGACTAGCGGGAGAAGGGCCTACGAGCAGTACTTC | CASSVRTSGRRAYEQYF
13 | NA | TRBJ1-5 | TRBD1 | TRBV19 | TGTGCCAGTTCGGAGGGGGCTGATCAGCCCCAGCATTTT | CASSEGADQPQHF
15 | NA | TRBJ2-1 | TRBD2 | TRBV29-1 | TGCAGCGTTGAGAGACTAGCCTCCTTGTTCGATGAGCAGTTCTTC | CSVERLASLFDEQFF
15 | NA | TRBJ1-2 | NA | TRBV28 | TGTGCCAGCAGACCTGAGGGGGAAGAAAACTATGGCTACACCTTC | CASRPEGEENYGYTF
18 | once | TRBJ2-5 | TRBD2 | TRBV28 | TGTGCCGGCAGGATCCGTGCGGGGAGCGGGGGAGGTCCAGAGACCCAGTACTTC | CAGRIRAGSGGGPETQYF
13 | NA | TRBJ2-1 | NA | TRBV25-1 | TGTGCCAGCAGTGAATATGGGGGGTATGAGCAGTTCTTC | CASSEYGGYEQFF
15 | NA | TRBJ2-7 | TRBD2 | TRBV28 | TGTGCCAGCTCCCGGACTAGCGCAAACCCCTACGAGCAGTACTTC | CASSRTSANPYEQYF
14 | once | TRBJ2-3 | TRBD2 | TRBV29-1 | TGCAGTTCTCGAGCGGGAGTTCACACAGATACGCAGTATTTT | CSSRAGVHTDTQYF
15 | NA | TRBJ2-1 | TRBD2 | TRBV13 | TGTGCCAGCAGCCTAGCGGGACTAGCGACAAATGAGCAGTTCTTC | CASSLAGLATNEQFF
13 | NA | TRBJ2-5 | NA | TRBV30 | TGTGCCTGGAGTAAAGGATTAGCGGAGACCCAGTACTTC | CAWSKGLAETQYF
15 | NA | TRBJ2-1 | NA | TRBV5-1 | TGCGCCAGCAGCTTGGTGCTAGCTGATGGGAATGAGCAGTTCTTC | CASSLVLADGNEQFF
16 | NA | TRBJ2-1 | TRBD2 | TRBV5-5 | TGTGCCAGCAGCTTGGGGGCGGGAGGGCCGGGAAATGAGCAGTTCTTC | CASSLGAGGPGNEQFF
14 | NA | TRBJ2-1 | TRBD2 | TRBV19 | TGTGCCAGTAAAGTAGCGGGTGGGTCCGATGAGCAGTTCTTC | CASKVAGGSDEQFF
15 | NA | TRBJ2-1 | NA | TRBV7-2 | TGTGCCAGCAGCTTAGTCAGCGTAACCCGGGGTGAGCAGTTCTTC | CASSLVSVTRGEQFF
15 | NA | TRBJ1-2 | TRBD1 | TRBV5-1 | TGCGCCAGCAGCAGCATGTCGACAGGGGCCTATGGCTACACCTTC | CASSSMSTGAYGYTF
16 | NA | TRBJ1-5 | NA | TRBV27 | TGTGCCAGCGCCCGTCGGGTAGGTGCAGGCAATCAGCCCCAGCATTTT | CASARRVGAGNQPQHF
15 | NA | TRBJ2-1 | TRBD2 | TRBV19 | TGTGCCAGTAATGTTAGCGGGAGAAAACACAATGAGCAGTTCTTC | CASNVSGRKHNEQFF
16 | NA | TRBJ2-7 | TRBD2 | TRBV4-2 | TGTGCCAGCTCCGGAAGGCGGGAGGGCCAAAGGAACGAGCAGTACTTC | CASSGRREGQRNEQYF